This TCR beta chain came from a study of regulatory T cells in long-lasting Graves disease. Time point given: persistent/refractory GD, antithyroid drugs over 5 years with positive TRAb. TCR sequences were obtained from RNA taken from PBMCs. For TCR beta, libraries came from iRepertoire HTBI primers and Arm-PCR of CDR3 regions. TCRdb re-called the multiplex PCR reads with MiXCR, one entry per CDR3 protein. There are approximately 500,000 distinct CDR3 sequences in the sample; 20% to 25% occur only once, and 6.5% to 9% lies in the top ten. Deletions cut 6 bases from V and 4 bases from J, with 15 bases between. CDR1 SQVTM and CDR2 ANQGSEA come from the germline V gene. The CDR3 runs to 13 residues.

This receptor was taken from a female donor with Graves disease. The specimen was peripheral blood mononuclear cells (PBMCs), collected when the disease was refractory, from a patient treated with antithyroid drugs. This chain connects TRBV29-1 to TRBJ2-5, with D unclear. CDR3 amino acids: CSVQTNPRETQYF. The DNA of the CDR3 is TGCAGCGTCCAAACAAACCCAAGAGAGACCCAGTACTTC.